One sample yielded the 4 T cell receptor beta chains listed below, sequenced in a study of cytotoxic CD8 clonotypes in ibrutinib-treated CLL. TCRdb's copy holds only in-frame clones and misses some; the assay was immunoSEQ multiplex PCR. The data hold about 140,000 clones, with roughly 77% observed a single time. Sequences were derived from PBMCs, sampled after 12 months of ibrutinib treatment. The receptors shown here come from a human donor with chronic lymphocytic leukemia.

V and J are TRBV10-3 and TRBJ1-4; D is perhaps TRBD1 (6 bases). Germline loops: CDR1 ENHRY, CDR2 SYGVKD. The V end was cut by 6 bases, the J end by 0 bases, with 20 bases between. The CDR3 sequence is 18 residues long. The DNA of the CDR3 is TGTGCCATCAGCGGAAGATCGGGGGCGGGTACAACTAATGAAAAACTGTTTTTT. This encodes CAISGRSGAGTTNEKLFF.

In its sample, this clone was seen once. This chain connects TRBV5-1 to TRBJ1-3; the match to TRBD1 covers 8 bases. J lost 4 bases, V lost 2 bases, and 8 bases had no gene match. The CDR3 sequence is 16 residues long. Germline V gene sequence: CDR1 SGHRS, CDR2 YFSETQ. CDR3 amino acids: CASSFTSGGDGNTIYF. The CDR3 DNA reads as TGCGCCAGCAGCTTCACCTCAGGGGGCGACGGAAACACCATATATTTT.

Here the CDR3 reads CASSLPLGSQETQYF. The CDR3 DNA reads TGTGCCAGCAGCCTCCCGCTTGGATCACAAGAGACCCAGTACTTC. V gene TRBV5-8 combines with J gene TRBJ2-5; no definite D call. Trimming stripped 4 bases from V and 2 bases from J, with 15 bases between. Germline CDR1 reads SGHTS; CDR2 reads YDEGEE. The CDR3 consists of 15 residues.

J is TRBJ1-6 and V is TRBV5-1; maybe TRBD1 (6 bases). V was pared by 3 bases and J by 3 bases, with 10 bases between. The CDR3 contains 15 residues. Germline CDR1 SGHRS, CDR2 YFSETQ. CDR3 region: CASSSGQHYNSPLHF. CDR3 coding DNA: TGCGCCAGCAGCTCGGGACAACACTATAATTCACCCCTCCACTTT.